This TCR beta chain was observed in a study of blood T cell repertoires in COVID-19. Across the study: Nucleic acid was either cDNA or gDNA, and it came from T cells, B-cell-depleted T cells, or PBMCs.

Allocation to cohorts depended on clinical history reported by the participants. TCRdb keeps only in-frame clones here, not all; method: immunoSEQ multiplex PCR. The repertoire includes approximately 200,000 clones, 85% to 90% of them detected once, and around 3.2% sits in the top ten. Germline V gene data show CDR1 as SGHRS and CDR2 as YFSETQ. CDR3 length equals 18 residues. The V and J ends lost 4 bases and 0 bases, in that order; junction bases with no gene match: 11. The sample comprised PBMCs or T cells enriched from blood (not recorded which). The TCR originated in a woman aged 18-30 years in a cohort exposed to, infected with or recovered from COVID-19 (not recorded which). The rearrangement links TRBV5-1 to TRBJ2-7; 12 bases line up with TRBD1. CDR3 protein: CASSLAGTGGLSSYEQYF. The CDR3 DNA follows: TGCGCCAGCAGCCTTGCCGGGACAGGGGGCCTTAGCTCCTACGAGCAGTACTTC.